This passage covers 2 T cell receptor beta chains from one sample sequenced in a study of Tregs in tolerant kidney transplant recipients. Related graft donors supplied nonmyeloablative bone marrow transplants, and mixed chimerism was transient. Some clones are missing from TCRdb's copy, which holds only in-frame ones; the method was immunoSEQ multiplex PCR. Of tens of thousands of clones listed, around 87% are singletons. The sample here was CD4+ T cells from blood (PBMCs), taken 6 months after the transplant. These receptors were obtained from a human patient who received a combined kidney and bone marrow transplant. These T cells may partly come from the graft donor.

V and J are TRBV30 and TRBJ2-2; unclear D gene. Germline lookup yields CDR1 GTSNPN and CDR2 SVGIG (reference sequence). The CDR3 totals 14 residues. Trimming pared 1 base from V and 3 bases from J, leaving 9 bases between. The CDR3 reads CAWSGSTYTGELFF. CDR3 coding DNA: TGTGCCTGGAGTGGGAGCACCTACACCGGGGAGCTGTTTTTT.

The DNA for the CDR3 is TGTGCCAGCGCACCGAGGATTAGCTCCTACGAGCAGTACTTC. Protein product: CASAPRISSYEQYF. The V call is TRBV11-2, the J call TRBJ2-7, with unresolved D. The germline CDR1 and CDR2 sequences are SGHAT and FQNNGV. Between the trimmed V and J ends, which lost 8 bases and 0 bases, there was a span of 14 bases. The CDR3 loop spans 14 amino acids.